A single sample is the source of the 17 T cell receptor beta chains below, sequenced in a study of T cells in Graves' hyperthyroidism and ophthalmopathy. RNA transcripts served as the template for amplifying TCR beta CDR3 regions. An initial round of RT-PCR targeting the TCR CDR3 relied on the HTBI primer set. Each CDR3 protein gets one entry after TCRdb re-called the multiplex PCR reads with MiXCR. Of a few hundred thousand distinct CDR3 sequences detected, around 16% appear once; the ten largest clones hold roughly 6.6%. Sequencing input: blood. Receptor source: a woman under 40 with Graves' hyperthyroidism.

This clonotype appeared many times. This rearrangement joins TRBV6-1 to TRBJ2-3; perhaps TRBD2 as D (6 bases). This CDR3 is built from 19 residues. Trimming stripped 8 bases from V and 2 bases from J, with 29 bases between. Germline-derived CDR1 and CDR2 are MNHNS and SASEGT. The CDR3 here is CASGTRRARVSLNTDTQYF. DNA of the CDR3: TGTGCCAGCGGAACCAGGAGGGCGCGGGTTTCCTTGAACACAGATACGCAGTATTTT.

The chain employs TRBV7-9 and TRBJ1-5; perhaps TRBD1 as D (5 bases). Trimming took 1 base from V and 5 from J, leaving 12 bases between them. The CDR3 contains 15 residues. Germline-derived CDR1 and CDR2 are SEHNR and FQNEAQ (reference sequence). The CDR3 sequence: CASSLEGPGHQPQHF. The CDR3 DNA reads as TGTGCCAGCAGCTTAGAGGGGCCAGGGCATCAGCCCCAGCATTTT.

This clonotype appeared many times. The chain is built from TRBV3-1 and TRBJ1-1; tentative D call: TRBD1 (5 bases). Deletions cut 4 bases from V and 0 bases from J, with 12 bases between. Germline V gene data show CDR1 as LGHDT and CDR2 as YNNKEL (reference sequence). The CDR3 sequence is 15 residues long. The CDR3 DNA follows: TGTGCCAGCAGCCGAATGGGACGGATGAACACTGAAGCTTTCTTT. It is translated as CASSRMGRMNTEAFF.

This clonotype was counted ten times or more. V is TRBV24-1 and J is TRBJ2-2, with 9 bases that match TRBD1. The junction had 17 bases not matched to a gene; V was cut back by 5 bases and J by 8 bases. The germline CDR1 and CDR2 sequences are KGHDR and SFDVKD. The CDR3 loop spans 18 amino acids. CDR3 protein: CATSGTTGTGSVSGELFF. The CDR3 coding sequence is TGTGCCACCAGTGGAACAACCGGGACAGGGTCCGTATCGGGGGAGCTGTTTTTT.

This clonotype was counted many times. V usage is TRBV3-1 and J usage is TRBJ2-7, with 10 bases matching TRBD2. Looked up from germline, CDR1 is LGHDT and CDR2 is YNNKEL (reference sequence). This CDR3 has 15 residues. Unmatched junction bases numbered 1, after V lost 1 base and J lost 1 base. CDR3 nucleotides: TGTGCCAGCAGCCAAGTGACTAGCGGGTCCTACGAGCAGTACTTC. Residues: CASSQVTSGSYEQYF.

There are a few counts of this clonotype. The CDR3 DNA reads TGTGCCAGCAGCCAAGAAGATGGGACCACCGGGGAGCTGTTTTTT. Its protein is CASSQEDGTTGELFF. This chain joins TRBV4-2 and TRBJ2-2; TRBD1 or TRBD2 may be the D gene (5 bases each). Germline V gene data show CDR1 as LGHNA and CDR2 as YNFKEQ. The length of the CDR3 is 15 residues. The V end lost 0 bases, the J end lost 4 bases, and 9 bases lay between the germline ends.

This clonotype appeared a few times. The CDR3 DNA reads TGCGCCAGCAGCTTAGAGGGCAACAATTCACCCCTCCACTTT. Its protein is CASSLEGNNSPLHF. The V and J genes are TRBV5-1 and TRBJ1-6; D gene uncertain. The CDR3 extends over 14 amino acids. The V end was cut by 2 bases, the J end by 7 bases, with 10 bases between. Germline CDR1 SGHRS, CDR2 YFSETQ.

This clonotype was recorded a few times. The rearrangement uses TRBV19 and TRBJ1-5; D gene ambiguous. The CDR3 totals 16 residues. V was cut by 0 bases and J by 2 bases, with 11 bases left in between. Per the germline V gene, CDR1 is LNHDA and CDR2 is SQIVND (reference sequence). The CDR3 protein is CASSIDPNRRNQPQHF. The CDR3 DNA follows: TGTGCCAGTAGTATAGACCCGAACCGACGCAATCAGCCCCAGCATTTT.

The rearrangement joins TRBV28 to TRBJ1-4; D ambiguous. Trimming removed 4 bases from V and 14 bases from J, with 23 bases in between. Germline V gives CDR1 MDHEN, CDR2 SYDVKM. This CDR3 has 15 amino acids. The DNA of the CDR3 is TGTGCCAGCAGTTCCCCGACGGAGTCACGTTGGTGTCTGTTTTTT. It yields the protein CASSSPTESRWCLFF.

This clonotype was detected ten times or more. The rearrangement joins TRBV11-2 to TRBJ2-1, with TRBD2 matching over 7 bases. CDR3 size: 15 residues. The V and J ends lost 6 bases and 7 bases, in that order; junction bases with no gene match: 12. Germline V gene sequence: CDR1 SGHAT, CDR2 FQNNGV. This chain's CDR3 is CASSGAGVDWNEQFF. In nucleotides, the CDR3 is TGTGCCAGCAGTGGGGCGGGAGTAGATTGGAATGAGCAGTTCTTC.

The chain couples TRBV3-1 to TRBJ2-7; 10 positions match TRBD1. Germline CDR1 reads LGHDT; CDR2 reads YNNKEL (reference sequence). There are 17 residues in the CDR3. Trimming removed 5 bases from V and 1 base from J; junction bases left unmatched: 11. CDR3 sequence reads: CASSRYSTGGTSYEQYF. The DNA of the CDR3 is TGTGCCAGCAGCAGATATTCGACAGGGGGCACGTCCTACGAGCAGTACTTC.

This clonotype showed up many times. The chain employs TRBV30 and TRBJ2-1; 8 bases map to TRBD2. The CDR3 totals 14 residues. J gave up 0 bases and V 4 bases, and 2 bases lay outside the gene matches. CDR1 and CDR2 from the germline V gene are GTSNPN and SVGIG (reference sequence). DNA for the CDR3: TGTGCCTGGAAACTAGCGGTCTCCTACAATGAGCAGTTCTTC. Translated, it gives CAWKLAVSYNEQFF.

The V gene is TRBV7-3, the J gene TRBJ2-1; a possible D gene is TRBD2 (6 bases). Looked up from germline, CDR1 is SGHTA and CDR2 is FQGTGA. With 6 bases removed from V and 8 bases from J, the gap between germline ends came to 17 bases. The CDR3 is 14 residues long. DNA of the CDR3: TGTGCCAGCAGTCTAAACAGCGGGTGGGATGAGCAGTTCTTC. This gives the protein CASSLNSGWDEQFF.

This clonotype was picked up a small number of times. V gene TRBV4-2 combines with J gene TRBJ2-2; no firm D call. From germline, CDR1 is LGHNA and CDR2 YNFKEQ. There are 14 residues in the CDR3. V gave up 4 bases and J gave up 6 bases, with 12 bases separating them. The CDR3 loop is CASSPRVGSGELFF. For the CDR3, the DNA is TGTGCCAGCAGCCCACGCGTGGGGTCCGGGGAGCTGTTTTTT.

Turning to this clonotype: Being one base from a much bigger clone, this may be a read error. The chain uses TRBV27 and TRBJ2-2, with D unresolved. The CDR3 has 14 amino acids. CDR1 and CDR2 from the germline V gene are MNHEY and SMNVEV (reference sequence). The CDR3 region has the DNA TGTGCCAGCAGTCTAAGAGCGAACACCGAGGAGCTGTTTTTT. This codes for CASSLRANTEELFF.

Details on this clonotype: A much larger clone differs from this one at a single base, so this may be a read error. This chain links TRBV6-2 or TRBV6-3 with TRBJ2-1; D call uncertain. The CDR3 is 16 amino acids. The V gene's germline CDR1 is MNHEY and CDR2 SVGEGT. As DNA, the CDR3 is TGTGCCAGCAGTTACTCTCGGGTAGGGTCCTACACTGAGCAGTTCTTC. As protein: CASSYSRVGSYTEQFF.

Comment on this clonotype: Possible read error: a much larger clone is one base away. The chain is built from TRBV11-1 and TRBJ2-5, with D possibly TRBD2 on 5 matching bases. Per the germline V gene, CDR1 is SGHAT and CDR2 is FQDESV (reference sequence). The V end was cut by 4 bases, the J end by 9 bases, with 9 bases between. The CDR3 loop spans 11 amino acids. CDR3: CASSYLEAQYF. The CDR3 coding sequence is TGTGCCAGCAGCTACTTGGAGGCCCAGTACTTC.